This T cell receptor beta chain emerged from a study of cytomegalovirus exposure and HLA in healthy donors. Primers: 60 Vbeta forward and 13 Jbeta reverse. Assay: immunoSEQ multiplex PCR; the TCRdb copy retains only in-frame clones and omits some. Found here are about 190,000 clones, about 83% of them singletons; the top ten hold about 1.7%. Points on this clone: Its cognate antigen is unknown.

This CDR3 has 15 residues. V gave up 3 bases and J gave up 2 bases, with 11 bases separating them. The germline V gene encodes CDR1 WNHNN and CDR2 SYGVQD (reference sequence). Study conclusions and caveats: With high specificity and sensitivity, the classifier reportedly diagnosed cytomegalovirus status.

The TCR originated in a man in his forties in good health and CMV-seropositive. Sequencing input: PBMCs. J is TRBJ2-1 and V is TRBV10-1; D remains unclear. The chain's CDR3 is CASSESASPYNEQFF. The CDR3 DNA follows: TGCGCCAGCAGTGAAAGCGCCAGCCCCTACAATGAGCAGTTCTTC.